This TCR beta chain was documented in a study of PD-L1 blockade in urothelial cancer. Whole-study context: Blood drawn 3 weeks (second dose) and 6 weeks after treatment start was analyzed. Blood samples had a median of roughly 140,000 T cells.

V lost 7 bases to trimming and J lost 5 bases; unmatched junction nucleotides: 2. Germline V CDR1 and CDR2: SQVTM, ANQGSEA. This CDR3 has 11 amino acids. TCRdb's copy holds only in-frame clones and misses some; the assay was immunoSEQ multiplex PCR. This table has some 90,000 clones, 89% appearing once. Stated time point: pretreatment peripheral blood. The V and J genes are TRBV29-1 and TRBJ2-5; 9 bases are shared with TRBD2. The sequence was obtained from a woman aged 80 or over with urothelial cancer. The starting material was PBMCs, obtained around atezolizumab (anti-PD-L1) treatment. CDR3 DNA sequence: TGCAGCGGCGGGAGGGTGGAGACCCAGTACTTC. Translation gives CSGGRVETQYF.